This note documents a single TCR beta chain sequence. Its antigen is as yet unknown. V lost 6 bases and J 7 bases, leaving 9 bases between the germline ends. From germline, CDR1 is MNHNY and CDR2 SVGAGI (reference sequence). The CDR3 has 11 residues. The sample is drawn from a study of cytomegalovirus exposure and HLA in healthy donors. The study's findings and limits: A later analysis, which compared TCR beta chains of equal frequency, found the HLA-associated ones more clonally expanded.

The PCR had 60 Vbeta and 13 Jbeta primers. Data came from immunoSEQ multiplex PCR; TCRdb stores just in-frame clones and leaves some out. Among 60,000 to 70,000 clones, roughly 73% were seen once, and the ten largest hold about 9.6%. Sample: PBMCs. V and J are TRBV6-6 and TRBJ1-1; TRBD1 is a possible D gene (6 bases). This receptor was taken from a man in his forties in good health and CMV-seronegative. DNA for the CDR3: TGTGCCAGCAGCCAGGGGAGTGAAGCTTTCTTT. It codes for CASSQGSEAFF.